A single sample gave rise to the 3 T cell receptor beta chains below, sequenced in a study of blood T cell repertoires in COVID-19. The protocol was immunoSEQ multiplex PCR, while the TCRdb copy is restricted to in-frame clones and leaves out a portion. The sample shows over 130,000 clones, roughly 85% of them seen only once. The sample consisted of peripheral blood. The receptors shown here come from a man aged 45-60 years with acute or convalescent COVID-19.

This clone was observed once. The genes are TRBV11-2 and TRBJ2-3; 7 positions match TRBD2. V lost 4 bases and J lost 2; bases outside the gene matches: 12. This CDR3 has 17 residues. In germline, CDR1 is SGHAT, CDR2 FQNNGV. CDR3 in DNA: TGTGCCAGCAGCTCCACATGGGGGAGGGCGGTCACAGATACGCAGTATTTT. Translated: CASSSTWGRAVTDTQYF.

The chain is built from TRBV24-1 and TRBJ2-5; 7 bases align to TRBD1. Unmatched junction bases numbered 5, after V lost 0 bases and J lost 5 bases. The germline CDR1 and CDR2 sequences are KGHDR and SFDVKD. The CDR3 is made up of 15 amino acids. CDR3 DNA: TGTGCCACCAGTGATTTGCAAGACAGGGAGGAGACCCAGTACTTC. Translated, it gives CATSDLQDREETQYF.

The V call is TRBV19, the J call TRBJ1-3; tentative D call: TRBD1 (5 bases). The CDR3 spans 15 residues. Trimming stripped 2 bases from V and 2 bases from J, with 10 bases between. From germline, CDR1 is LNHDA and CDR2 SQIVND (reference sequence). The CDR3 coding sequence is TGTGCCAGTAGTATACGACAGAGTACTGGAAACACCATATATTTT. Its protein product is CASSIRQSTGNTIYF.